This T cell receptor beta chain was sequenced during a study of blood T cell repertoires in COVID-19. Study information: PBMCs, B-cell-depleted T cells, or T cells provided the cDNA or gDNA that made up the material.

Method: immunoSEQ multiplex PCR; TCRdb's copy keeps in-frame clones and lacks some. Among 120,000 or so clones listed, roughly nine tenths were seen once. Trimming took 1 base from V and 2 from J, leaving 8 bases between them. CDR1 is SGHRS, CDR2 YFSETQ, per germline. The CDR3 is 14 residues long. Sequencing used peripheral blood. V gene TRBV5-1 combines with J gene TRBJ2-3; D may be TRBD2 (6 bases). The clonotype was recovered from a man aged 45-65 years with active COVID-19. In DNA, the CDR3 is TGCGCCAGCAGCTTGAGACTAGACACAGATACGCAGTATTTT. Translation: CASSLRLDTDTQYF.